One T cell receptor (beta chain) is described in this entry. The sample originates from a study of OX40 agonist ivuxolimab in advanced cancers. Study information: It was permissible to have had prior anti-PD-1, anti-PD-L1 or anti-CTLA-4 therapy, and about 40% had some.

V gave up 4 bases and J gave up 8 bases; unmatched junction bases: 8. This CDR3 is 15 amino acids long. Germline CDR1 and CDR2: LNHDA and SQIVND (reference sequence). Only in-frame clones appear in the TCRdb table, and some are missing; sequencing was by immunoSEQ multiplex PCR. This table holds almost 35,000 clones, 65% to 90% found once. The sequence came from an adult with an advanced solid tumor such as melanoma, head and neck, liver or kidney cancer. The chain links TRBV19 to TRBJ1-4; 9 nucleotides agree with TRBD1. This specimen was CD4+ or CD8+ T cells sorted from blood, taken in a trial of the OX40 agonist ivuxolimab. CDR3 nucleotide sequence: TGTGCCAGTAGTACCCCCGGGACAGGGAACGAAAAACTGTTTTTT. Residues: CASSTPGTGNEKLFF.